The rows below give T cell receptor beta chains drawn from one sample of a study of T cells in Graves' hyperthyroidism and ophthalmopathy. TCRdb reprocessed the multiplex PCR reads with MiXCR, giving one entry per CDR3 protein. This table has hundreds of thousands of distinct CDR3 sequences, about 15% appearing once. Input material: blood. The receptor source for this set is a woman aged 18-29 years with Graves' hyperthyroidism. Each CDR3 is given with its conserved first and last residue. For some rows the clone size is stated as once, few or many, or as a class when expanded; others skip it.

v_call	j_call	clone_size	cdr3_aa
TRBV6-5	TRBJ1-2	few	CASSYSDRPNYGYTF
TRBV20-1	TRBJ1-5	many	CSAREWGFDNQPQHF
TRBV5-1	TRBJ2-2	few	CASSPRTGTGGTGELFF
TRBV2	TRBJ2-1	many	CASLPPGGRRKFF
TRBV6-2/TRBV6-3	TRBJ2-1	-	CASSYPGLNEQFF
TRBV30	TRBJ2-7	-	CAWSGGRFASYEQYF
TRBV29-1	TRBJ2-4	-	CSVPGGERNIQYF
TRBV6-1	TRBJ2-2	few	CASTYYESGELFF
TRBV6-6	TRBJ2-7	many	CASSLNTGLYEQYF
TRBV28	TRBJ1-2	many	CASSSDSYYGYTF
TRBV7-3	TRBJ2-3	many	CASAGSDTQYF
TRBV7-9	TRBJ2-1	-	CASISTGTSGSLSNEQFF
TRBV6-2/TRBV6-3	TRBJ1-2	many	CASMVNYGYTF
TRBV12-3/TRBV12-4	TRBJ2-1	many	CASSSNSFKREIPYNEQFF
TRBV2	TRBJ1-5	many	CASSDPTGGNQPQHF
TRBV27	TRBJ2-1	few	CASSSSGLRYNEQFF
TRBV7-9	TRBJ2-7	many	CASSSDQVEPYEQYF
TRBV28	TRBJ2-1	many	CALGARVGEQFF
TRBV7-2	TRBJ2-3	many	CASSQQGASADTQYF
TRBV5-5	TRBJ1-2	few	CASSFRQTNYGYTF
TRBV6-1	TRBJ1-6	-	CASRELGSPLHF
TRBV5-1	TRBJ2-2	few	CASSLWSGDTGELFF
TRBV28	TRBJ2-3	few	CASGGRGFTDTQYF
TRBV3-1	TRBJ1-2	-	CASSPREPRDGNRRNYGYTF
TRBV6-2/TRBV6-3	TRBJ2-7	few	CASRMTSGNYEQYF
TRBV12-3/TRBV12-4	TRBJ1-6	-	CASSLGRSSPLHF
TRBV6-2/TRBV6-3	TRBJ2-5	many	CASREDRGFQETQYF
TRBV30	TRBJ2-7	-	CAWEDRGLYEQYF
TRBV7-8	TRBJ2-4	-	CASSLAGGQNIQYF
TRBV28	TRBJ2-7	-	CASSLGRAFSYEQYF
TRBV6-2/TRBV6-3	TRBJ1-5	-	CASSKIAGGAQHF
TRBV2	TRBJ2-5	many	CASGRQGFDQETQYF
TRBV7-9	TRBJ1-1	-	CASSLGGRGAFF
TRBV7-9	TRBJ2-3	many	CASSLATGSTQYF
TRBV9	TRBJ1-4	many	CASSLGGPNEKLFF
TRBV18	TRBJ1-5	many	CASSPGIEPQHF
TRBV20-1	TRBJ2-7	many	CSATRPGGQQYF
TRBV5-5	TRBJ2-6	many	CASSLPGANVLTF
TRBV10-2	TRBJ2-7	many	CASRDGSSSYEQYF
TRBV11-3	TRBJ2-1	many	CASEGVRDNEQFF
TRBV5-1	TRBJ1-6	many	CASSAGDAGDSPLHF
TRBV19	TRBJ1-1	few	CASSEVQGGGTEAFF
TRBV7-9	TRBJ2-1	many	CASVSGTSVNEQFF
TRBV15	TRBJ1-4	-	CATNPTGLGEKLFF
TRBV4-1	TRBJ2-2	few	CASSQIGELFF
TRBV29-1	TRBJ1-1	-	CSVEEGPSTEAFF
TRBV11-2	TRBJ2-5	many	CASSPGLAIQETQYF
TRBV7-9	TRBJ2-7	-	CASSLGLGNHEQYF
TRBV5-1	TRBJ2-1	-	CASTTAVGGNNEQFF
TRBV10-3	TRBJ2-3	-	CAISESAGTDTQYF
TRBV3-1	TRBJ2-1	many	CASSHLFDEQFF
TRBV7-3	TRBJ2-2	-	CASSPGRAYTGELFF
TRBV20-1	TRBJ1-1	many	CSARDTRRAAFF
TRBV9	TRBJ2-1	-	CASSVDSNSYNEQFF
TRBV7-2	TRBJ2-2	-	CASSFGQGLNTGELFF